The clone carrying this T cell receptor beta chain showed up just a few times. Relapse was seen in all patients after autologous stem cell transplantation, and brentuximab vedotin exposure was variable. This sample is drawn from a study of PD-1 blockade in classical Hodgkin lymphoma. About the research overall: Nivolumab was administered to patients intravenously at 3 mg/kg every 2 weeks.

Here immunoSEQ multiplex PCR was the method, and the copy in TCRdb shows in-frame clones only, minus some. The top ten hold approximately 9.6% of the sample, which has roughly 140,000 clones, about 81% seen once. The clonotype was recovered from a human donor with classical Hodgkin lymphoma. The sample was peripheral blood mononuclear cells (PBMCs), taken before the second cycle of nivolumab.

In nucleotides, the CDR3 is TGCGCCAGCAGTGTGTGTCTCGAGACAGCGAAAGAAGAGACCCAGTACTTC. It translates to CASSVCLETAKEETQYF. The chain combines TRBV10-1 with TRBJ2-5, with D perhaps matching TRBD1 (5 bases). The length of the CDR3 is 17 residues. Germline V lookup: CDR1 WNHNN, CDR2 SYGVQD (reference sequence). Deletions cut 4 bases from V and 3 bases from J, with 21 bases between.